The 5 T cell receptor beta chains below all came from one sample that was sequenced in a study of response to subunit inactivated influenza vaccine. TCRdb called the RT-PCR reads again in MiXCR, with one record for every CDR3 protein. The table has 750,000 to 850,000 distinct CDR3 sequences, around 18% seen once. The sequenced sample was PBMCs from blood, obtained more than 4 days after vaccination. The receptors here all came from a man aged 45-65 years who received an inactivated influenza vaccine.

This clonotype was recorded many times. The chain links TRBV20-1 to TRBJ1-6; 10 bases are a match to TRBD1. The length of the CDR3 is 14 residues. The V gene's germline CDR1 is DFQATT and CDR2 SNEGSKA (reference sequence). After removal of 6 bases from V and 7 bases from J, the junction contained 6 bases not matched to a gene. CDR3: CSAAGTGANSPLHF. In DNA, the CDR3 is TGCAGTGCAGCCGGGACAGGGGCCAATTCACCCCTCCACTTT.

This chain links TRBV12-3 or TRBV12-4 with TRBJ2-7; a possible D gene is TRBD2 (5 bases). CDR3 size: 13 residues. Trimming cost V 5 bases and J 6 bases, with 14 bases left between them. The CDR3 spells CASSPSAASEQYF. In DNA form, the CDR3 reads TGTGCCAGCAGTCCCTCAGCGGCAAGCGAGCAGTACTTC.

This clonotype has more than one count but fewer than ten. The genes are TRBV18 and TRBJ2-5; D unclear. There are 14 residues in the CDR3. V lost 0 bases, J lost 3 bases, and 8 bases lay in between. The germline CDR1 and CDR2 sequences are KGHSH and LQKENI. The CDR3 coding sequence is TGTGCCAGCTCACCACCGGCACAGAAAGAGACCCAGTACTTC. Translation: CASSPPAQKETQYF.

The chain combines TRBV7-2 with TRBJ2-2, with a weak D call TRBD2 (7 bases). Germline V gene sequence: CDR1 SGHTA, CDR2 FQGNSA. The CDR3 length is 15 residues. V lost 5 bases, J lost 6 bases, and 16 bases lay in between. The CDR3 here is CASSLRQGGAGELFF. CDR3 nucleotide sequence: TGTGCCAGCAGCCTACGACAAGGGGGGGCCGGGGAGCTGTTTTTT. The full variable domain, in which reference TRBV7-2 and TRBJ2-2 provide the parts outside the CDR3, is GAGVSQSPSNKVTEKGKDVELRCDPISGHTALYWYRQSLGQGLEFLIYFQGNSAPDKSGLPSDRFSAERTGGSVSTLTIQRTQQEDSAVYLCASSLRQGGAGELFFGEGSRLTVL.

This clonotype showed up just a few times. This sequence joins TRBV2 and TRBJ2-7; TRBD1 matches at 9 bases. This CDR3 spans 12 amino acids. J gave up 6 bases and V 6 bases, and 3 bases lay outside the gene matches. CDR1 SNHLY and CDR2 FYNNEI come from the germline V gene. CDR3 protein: CASRPQGAEQYF. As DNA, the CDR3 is TGTGCCAGCAGACCACAGGGGGCCGAGCAGTACTTC.